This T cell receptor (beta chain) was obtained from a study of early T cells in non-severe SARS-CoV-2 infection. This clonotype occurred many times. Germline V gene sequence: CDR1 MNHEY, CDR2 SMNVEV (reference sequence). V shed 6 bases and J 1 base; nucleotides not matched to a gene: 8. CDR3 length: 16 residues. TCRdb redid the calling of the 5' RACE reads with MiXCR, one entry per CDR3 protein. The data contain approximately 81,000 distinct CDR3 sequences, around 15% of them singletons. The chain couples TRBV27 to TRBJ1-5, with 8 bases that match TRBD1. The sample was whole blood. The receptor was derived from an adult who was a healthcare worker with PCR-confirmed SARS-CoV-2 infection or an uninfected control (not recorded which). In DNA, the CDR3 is TGTGCCAGCAGCCCCTCGACAGGGGAGAGCAATCAGCCCCAGCATTTT. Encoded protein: CASSPSTGESNQPQHF.